One sample yielded the 31 T cell receptor beta chains listed below, sequenced in a study of T cell repertoires in cytomegalovirus infection. These TCRs' antigens remain unknown. TCRdb re-called the reads through MiXCR, storing one row per CDR3 protein. The sample contains a few hundred thousand distinct CDR3 sequences, approximately 25% of which appear only once. Sequenced material: cultured PBMCs, taken from culture after CMV antigen stimulation. Every receptor here comes from a human donor in good health (CMV status not recorded). Some clones in this sample may be carry-over from other donors' samples.

This clonotype was seen a few times. The J gene is TRBJ2-3, the V gene TRBV19; 14 bases agree with TRBD2. CDR1 and CDR2 (germline): LNHDA, SQIVND (reference sequence). The length of the CDR3 is 17 residues. The J segment lost 3 bases and the V segment lost 5 bases, leaving 7 bases of the junction unmatched. The CDR3 DNA sequence: TGTGCCAGTAGTCCAGGGACTAGCGGGAGCGTGACAGATACGCAGTATTTT. Amino acids: CASSPGTSGSVTDTQYF.

This clonotype has at least ten counts. The V and J genes are TRBV6-1 and TRBJ1-1; D gene uncertain. The V gene's germline CDR1 is MNHNS and CDR2 SASEGT. This CDR3 is built from 11 residues. V lost 7 bases and J lost 1, with 4 bases in between. CDR3 sequence reads: CASTKNTEAFF. The CDR3 DNA reads as TGTGCCAGCACTAAGAACACTGAAGCTTTCTTT.

This clonotype occurred a few times. The chain carries TRBV30 and TRBJ2-3, with 12 nucleotides matching TRBD2. CDR3 length: 14 amino acids. The ends lost 1 base at V and 4 bases at J; junction bases unmatched: 0. Germline values: CDR1 GTSNPN, CDR2 SVGIG (reference sequence). CDR3 loop: CAWSGLAGADTQYF. The CDR3 nucleotides are TGTGCCTGGAGTGGACTAGCGGGAGCAGATACGCAGTATTTT.

This clonotype came up a few times. The chain has TRBV11-2 and TRBJ2-1, with TRBD2 matching 7 bases. The CDR3 consists of 17 residues. The junction had 8 bases not matched to a gene; V was cut back by 0 bases and J by 3 bases. The V gene's germline CDR1 is SGHAT and CDR2 FQNNGV. CDR3 DNA: TGTGCCAGCAGCTTAGATGGACTAAGCGGGAACTACAATGAGCAGTTCTTC. It codes for CASSLDGLSGNYNEQFF.

This clonotype was seen more than once but under ten times. The rearrangement joins TRBV7-8 to TRBJ2-7; 7 nucleotides align to TRBD2. Germline values: CDR1 SGHVS, CDR2 FQNEAQ. The V gene end was trimmed by 5 bases and the J gene end by 0 bases; junction bases not matched to a gene: 7. This CDR3 contains 15 residues. The CDR3 region is CASSRERDASYEQYF. CDR3 DNA sequence: TGTGCCAGCAGCAGAGAGCGGGACGCCTCCTACGAGCAGTACTTC. Full variable domain (missing parts from reference TRBV7-8 and TRBJ2-7): GAGVSQSPRYKVAKRGQDVALRCDPISGHVSLFWYQQALGQGPEFLTYFQNEAQLDKSGLPSDRFFAERPEGSVSTLKIQRTQQEDSAVYLCASSRERDASYEQYFGPGTRLTVT.

This clonotype was detected only a few times. The J gene is TRBJ1-4, the V gene TRBV7-9, with D perhaps matching TRBD1 (6 bases). CDR3 length equals 16 residues. Germline V CDR1 and CDR2: SEHNR, FQNEAQ (reference sequence). V lost 6 bases and J lost 4, with 18 bases in between. The CDR3 is CASSSQVQGLNEKLFF. Written as DNA, the CDR3 is TGTGCCAGCAGTTCACAAGTACAGGGCCTTAATGAAAAACTGTTTTTT.

This rearrangement joins TRBV6-5 to TRBJ1-1; D remains ambiguous. The CDR3 extends over 13 amino acids. CDR1 is MNHEY and CDR2 is SVGAGI in the germline V gene. Trimming took 2 bases from V and 5 from J, leaving 9 bases between them. The DNA of the CDR3 is TGTGCCAGCAGTTACGGGGTTGTTACTGAAGCTTTCTTT. This sequence encodes CASSYGVVTEAFF.

The chain links TRBV19 to TRBJ2-2, with unresolved D. The CDR3 totals 14 residues. Trimming shortened V by 7 bases and J by 7 bases, and 16 bases separated the two germline ends. The germline V gene has CDR1 LNHDA and CDR2 SQIVND (reference sequence). This CDR3 is CASKVEGRYGELFF. Here the CDR3 DNA reads TGTGCCAGTAAGGTAGAAGGAAGATACGGGGAGCTGTTTTTT. Variable domain in full (rest from reference TRBV19 and TRBJ2-2): DGGITQSPKYLFRKEGQNVTLSCEQNLNHDAMYWYRQDPGQGLRLIYYSQIVNDFQKGDIAEGYSVSREKKESFPLTVTSAQKNPTAFYLCASKVEGRYGELFFGEGSRLTVL.

The V call is TRBV6-1, the J call TRBJ1-4, with TRBD1 matching over 9 bases. The CDR3 totals 16 residues. CDR1 MNHNS and CDR2 SASEGT come from the germline V gene. V dropped 6 bases and J dropped 8; count of bases not matched to a gene: 13. CDR3: CASSMHGQGRGEKLFF. The DNA of the CDR3 is TGTGCCAGCAGCATGCACGGACAGGGGAGAGGAGAAAAACTGTTTTTT.

In its sample, this clonotype was seen many times. The rearrangement uses TRBV7-2 and TRBJ2-3, with 14 bases matching TRBD2. CDR3 size: 16 residues. The ends lost 4 bases at V and 5 bases at J; junction bases unmatched: 5. CDR1 is SGHTA and CDR2 is FQGNSA in the germline V gene. Written as DNA, the CDR3 is TGTGCCAGCAGCTCGACTAGCGGGAGGGCCGTAGATACGCAGTATTTT. Translated: CASSSTSGRAVDTQYF.

This chain joins TRBV20-1 and TRBJ2-1, with D unclear. The CDR3 consists of 11 residues. Trimming took 1 base from V and 9 from J, leaving 7 bases between them. Germline V gives CDR1 DFQATT, CDR2 SNEGSKA (reference sequence). The CDR3 here is CSARGRTEQFF. The CDR3 DNA follows: TGCAGTGCTAGAGGGCGGACTGAGCAGTTCTTC.

J is TRBJ1-2 and V is TRBV6-2 or TRBV6-3, with D perhaps matching TRBD1 (5 bases). The CDR3 runs to 16 residues. V lost 2 bases and J lost 3, with 16 bases in between. CDR1 is MNHEY, CDR2 SVGEGT, per germline. The CDR3 loop is CASSYDPQGIYYGYTF. The CDR3 DNA sequence: TGTGCCAGCAGTTACGACCCCCAGGGCATCTACTATGGCTACACCTTC.

This clonotype was observed many times. The chain links TRBV7-2 to TRBJ1-6; 10 bases map to TRBD1. After removal of 0 bases from V and 15 bases from J, the junction contained 2 bases not matched to a gene. This CDR3 region has 13 residues. Germline CDR1 is SGHTA and CDR2 is FQGNSA. DNA for the CDR3: TGTGCCAGCAGCTTAGCGGGACAGGGGTTCCTCCACTTT. Translating it yields CASSLAGQGFLHF.

The V call is TRBV7-3, the J call TRBJ1-6, with 7 bases matching TRBD1. Germline loops: CDR1 SGHTA, CDR2 FQGTGA. Trimming took 4 bases from V and 7 from J; bases not matched to a gene: 4. There are 14 residues in the CDR3. The CDR3 DNA follows: TGTGCCAGCAGCTCGGGACAGAGGAATTCACCCCTCCACTTT. Translating gives CASSSGQRNSPLHF.

The V gene is TRBV10-3, the J gene TRBJ2-1; 8 nucleotides align to TRBD2. Germline V CDR1 and CDR2: ENHRY, SYGVKD. This CDR3 spans 18 amino acids. With V trimmed by 4 bases and J by 5 bases, 16 bases remained unmatched. The CDR3 here is CAISVSVLGGRSHNEQFF. CDR3 bases: TGTGCCATCAGTGTGTCGGTTTTGGGCGGGAGGTCTCACAATGAGCAGTTCTTC.

J is TRBJ1-5 and V is TRBV10-3, with D possibly being TRBD1 (5 bases). Trimming removed 9 bases at V and 7 bases at J, with 16 bases between. Germline V gene lookup returns CDR1 ENHRY and CDR2 SYGVKD. The CDR3 has 13 amino acids. CDR3 coding DNA: TGTGCCATGAAAGAGGGACCGGGACAGCCCCAGCATTTT. Its translation: CAMKEGPGQPQHF.

At least ten counts were recorded for this clonotype. The chain combines TRBV7-8 with TRBJ2-1; TRBD1 might be the D (7 bases). The CDR3 covers 18 residues. Germline lookup yields CDR1 SGHVS and CDR2 FQNEAQ. Trimming cost V 0 bases and J 6 bases, with 21 bases left between them. The CDR3 is CASSLAGRQGRGFNEQFF. CDR3 DNA: TGTGCCAGCAGCTTAGCCGGGAGACAGGGACGAGGGTTCAATGAGCAGTTCTTC.

The chain combines TRBV6-1 with TRBJ2-4; D not certain. V was trimmed by 8 bases and J by 0 bases, leaving 14 bases between them. This CDR3 contains 15 residues. The germline V gene encodes CDR1 MNHNS and CDR2 SASEGT. The CDR3 DNA reads as TGTGCCAGCCGGTCCCGGCGGTTAGCCAAAAACATTCAGTACTTC. As protein: CASRSRRLAKNIQYF.

The genes are TRBV20-1 and TRBJ2-5, with 8 bases lining up with TRBD2. V shed 5 bases and J 7 bases; nucleotides not matched to a gene: 15. From germline, CDR1 is DFQATT and CDR2 SNEGSKA (reference sequence). The CDR3 sequence is 15 residues long. The CDR3 region has the DNA TGCAGTGCTCCAGTGGTTAGCGGGGAAGTATGGACCCAGTACTTC. Encoded protein: CSAPVVSGEVWTQYF.

The J gene is TRBJ2-7, the V gene TRBV7-8; D is uncertain. The CDR3 runs 15 residues. V was cut by 1 base and J by 1 base, with 11 bases left in between. CDR1 and CDR2 (germline): SGHVS, FQNEAQ. DNA of the CDR3: TGTGCCAGCAGCTTAGGGCTCCACAATTCCTACGAGCAGTACTTC. It specifies CASSLGLHNSYEQYF.

This clonotype came up many times. The chain uses TRBV7-2 and TRBJ1-3; D ambiguous. This CDR3 is 14 amino acids long. Trimming cost V 8 bases and J 0 bases, with 11 bases left between them. Germline CDR1 and CDR2: SGHTA and FQGNSA. In DNA form, the CDR3 reads TGTGCCAGCGGATCGGGCAGCTCTGGAAACACCATATATTTT. Translation gives CASGSGSSGNTIYF.

This CDR3 reads CASSQVGLGYGYTF. In DNA form, the CDR3 reads TGTGCCAGCAGCCAAGTCGGTTTGGGTTATGGCTACACCTTC. The chain couples TRBV14 to TRBJ1-2; D call uncertain. V dropped 1 base and J dropped 5 bases, with 11 bases sitting between them. The germline V gene has CDR1 SGHDN and CDR2 FVKESK. This CDR3 spans 14 amino acids.

This clonotype has only one observation. The chain links TRBV10-3 to TRBJ2-3; 7 nucleotides agree with TRBD2. Germline lookup yields CDR1 ENHRY and CDR2 SYGVKD. The V gene end was trimmed by 6 bases and the J gene end by 4 bases; junction bases not matched to a gene: 4. CDR3 length: 13 residues. The DNA for the CDR3 is TGTGCCATCAGAGAGCGGGACGCAGATACGCAGTATTTT. As protein: CAIRERDADTQYF.

This clonotype was seen once. This rearrangement joins TRBV15 to TRBJ1-6, with D perhaps matching TRBD1 (6 bases). Germline CDR1 LNHNV, CDR2 YYDKDF (reference sequence). Trimming removed 3 bases at V and 6 bases at J, with 15 bases between. The CDR3 has 16 amino acids. The CDR3 region is CATSSPPGVGNSPLHF. DNA of the CDR3: TGTGCCACCAGCAGTCCTCCAGGGGTTGGTAATTCACCCCTCCACTTT.

This clonotype was counted a few times. The chain recombines TRBV6-1 with TRBJ2-7; D is perhaps TRBD2 (5 bases). Germline CDR1 reads MNHNS; CDR2 reads SASEGT. This CDR3 is 12 amino acids long. Trimming left V 3 bases short and J 4 bases short, with 7 bases between. The CDR3 nucleotides are TGTGCCAGCAGTGAGCCGGGGTACGAGCAGTACGTC. It encodes CASSEPGYEQYV.

Ten or more counts support this clonotype. The genes are TRBV7-8 and TRBJ1-4, with D possibly matching TRBD1 (6 bases). Trimming removed 1 base from V and 7 bases from J, with 13 bases in between. The CDR3 covers 15 residues. Germline CDR1 SGHVS, CDR2 FQNEAQ. Here the CDR3 reads CASSLGDTGAEKLFF. The CDR3 coding sequence is TGTGCCAGCAGCTTAGGGGACACAGGAGCTGAAAAACTGTTTTTT.

The chain combines TRBV7-2 with TRBJ2-1, with TRBD2 matching 11 bases. This CDR3 region has 17 residues. J gave up 8 bases and V 2 bases, and 11 bases lay outside the gene matches. Germline-derived CDR1 and CDR2 are SGHTA and FQGNSA. CDR3 DNA: TGTGCCAGCAGCTTACGTCCTGGTGGGACTAGCGGCGATGAGCAGTTCTTC. Amino acid sequence: CASSLRPGGTSGDEQFF.

This clonotype was seen repeatedly, ten times or more. This chain connects TRBV7-3 to TRBJ2-3, with a tentative D call TRBD1 (6 bases). The CDR3 contains 18 residues. The germline V gene has CDR1 SGHTA and CDR2 FQGTGA. V lost 1 base and J lost 4, with 21 bases in between. CDR3: CASSLKGDPLGRADTQYF. The CDR3 DNA reads TGTGCCAGCAGCTTAAAGGGGGACCCTCTCGGACGGGCAGATACGCAGTATTTT.

This clonotype was picked up a small number of times. This chain uses TRBV6-5 with TRBJ2-1; 9 bases are shared with TRBD2. CDR1 MNHEY and CDR2 SVGAGI come from the germline V gene. The J segment lost 7 bases and the V segment lost 1 base, leaving 5 bases of the junction unmatched. The CDR3 runs 15 residues. CDR3 region: CASSYFAGGPNEQFF. The CDR3, as DNA: TGTGCCAGCAGTTACTTCGCGGGAGGGCCGAATGAGCAGTTCTTC.

This clonotype came up many times. The V and J genes are TRBV7-9 and TRBJ2-7; D might be TRBD2 (6 bases). The CDR3 runs 13 residues. V shed 2 bases and J shed 5 bases, with 10 bases lying between them. Germline V gene lookup returns CDR1 SEHNR and CDR2 FQNEAQ (reference sequence). The CDR3 bases are TGTGCCAGCAGCTTATCGGGCGGGAACGAGCAGTACGTC. This translates into CASSLSGGNEQYV.

The CDR3 nucleotides are TGTGCCAGCAGTTCCACCAGAGGGGTGTCCGGGGAGCTGTTTTTT. Its translation is CASSSTRGVSGELFF. This chain uses TRBV6-2 or TRBV6-3 with TRBJ2-2; the D gene could be TRBD1 or TRBD2 (5 bases each). This CDR3 has 15 amino acids. Germline V gene data show CDR1 as MNHEY and CDR2 as SVGEGT. Trimming shortened V by 4 bases and J by 6 bases, and 15 bases separated the two germline ends.